These T cell receptor beta chains were read from a single sample in a study of T cell responses to AZD1222 COVID-19 vaccine. Using immunoSEQ multiplex PCR, the repertoire was profiled, and TCRdb retains in-frame clones only, with some absent. The table has 100,000 to 150,000 clones, about nine tenths seen once. Material: peripheral blood, obtained 28 days after the second AZD1222 dose. The receptors derive from an adult who received the AZD1222 COVID-19 vaccine. Both conserved end residues are part of each CDR3. Each record gives: V gene, D gene, J gene, clone size, CDR3 protein, CDR3 DNA. The D gene is left open where the match is weak. Rows may omit the clone size; those that give it use once, few, many or a size class.

v_call: TRBV15
d_call: -
j_call: TRBJ2-5
clone_size: -
cdr3_aa: CATSAAVETQYF
cdr3_nt: TGTGCCACCAGCGCCGCAGTAGAGACCCAGTACTTC

v_call: TRBV7-9
d_call: TRBD1
j_call: TRBJ2-1
clone_size: -
cdr3_aa: CASSYLGRDRVPNEQFF
cdr3_nt: TGTGCCAGCAGTTATTTAGGGAGGGACAGGGTTCCCAATGAGCAGTTCTTC

v_call: TRBV5-1
d_call: TRBD1
j_call: TRBJ1-2
clone_size: once
cdr3_aa: CASSPSGGRGGGYTF
cdr3_nt: TGCGCCAGCAGCCCCTCAGGGGGGCGCGGGGGAGGCTACACCTTC

v_call: TRBV6-1
d_call: -
j_call: TRBJ1-5
clone_size: -
cdr3_aa: CASSERGHNHF
cdr3_nt: TGTGCCAGCAGTGAACGAGGTCACAACCATTTT

v_call: TRBV19
d_call: TRBD2
j_call: TRBJ2-7
clone_size: few
cdr3_aa: CASTSPAGSGSGAYEQYF
cdr3_nt: TGTGCCAGTACGTCGCCCGCTGGGAGCGGGAGCGGCGCCTACGAGCAGTACTTC

v_call: TRBV5-5
d_call: -
j_call: TRBJ1-5
clone_size: -
cdr3_aa: CASSLGVSNQPQHF
cdr3_nt: TGTGCCAGCAGCTTGGGGGTTAGCAATCAGCCCCAGCATTTT

v_call: TRBV5-1
d_call: -
j_call: TRBJ1-3
clone_size: -
cdr3_aa: CASSQAAHTSGNTIYF
cdr3_nt: TGCGCCAGCAGCCAAGCAGCACACACCTCTGGAAACACCATATATTTT

v_call: TRBV5-1
d_call: TRBD1
j_call: TRBJ2-2
clone_size: -
cdr3_aa: CASSLDRGPNTGELFF
cdr3_nt: TGCGCCAGCAGCTTGGACAGGGGGCCTAACACCGGGGAGCTGTTTTTT

v_call: TRBV7-9
d_call: -
j_call: TRBJ2-1
clone_size: -
cdr3_aa: CASSLEAGRRNEQFF
cdr3_nt: TGTGCCAGCAGCTTAGAGGCGGGGAGGCGCAATGAGCAGTTCTTC

v_call: TRBV6-5
d_call: -
j_call: TRBJ1-1
clone_size: -
cdr3_aa: CASSYSPLNTEAFF
cdr3_nt: TGTGCCAGCAGTTACTCCCCGCTGAACACTGAAGCTTTCTTT

v_call: TRBV4-2
d_call: -
j_call: TRBJ1-3
clone_size: -
cdr3_aa: CASSQVTGAYGNTIYF
cdr3_nt: TGTGCCAGCAGCCAAGTAACCGGGGCTTATGGAAACACCATATATTTT

v_call: TRBV5-4
d_call: -
j_call: TRBJ2-3
clone_size: -
cdr3_aa: CASGSGLDTDTQYF
cdr3_nt: TGTGCCAGCGGGTCAGGACTCGACACAGATACGCAGTATTTT

v_call: TRBV7-7
d_call: TRBD1
j_call: TRBJ2-5
clone_size: -
cdr3_aa: CASSIRTGARETQYF
cdr3_nt: TGTGCTAGCAGCATCCGGACAGGGGCTAGAGAGACCCAGTACTTC

v_call: TRBV5-1
d_call: TRBD1
j_call: TRBJ2-7
clone_size: -
cdr3_aa: CASGPTGNYEQYF
cdr3_nt: TGCGCCAGCGGCCCGACAGGGAACTACGAGCAGTACTTC

v_call: TRBV7-9
d_call: TRBD1
j_call: TRBJ1-1
clone_size: -
cdr3_aa: CASGRVDRVQGLNTEAFF
cdr3_nt: TGTGCCTCTGGACGGGTGGACAGAGTACAGGGGCTGAACACTGAAGCTTTCTTT

v_call: TRBV6-6
d_call: -
j_call: TRBJ1-4
clone_size: -
cdr3_aa: CASSFGATGSNEKLFF
cdr3_nt: TGTGCCAGCAGTTTCGGTGCAACAGGGTCTAATGAAAAACTGTTTTTT